This paragraph covers one T cell receptor (beta chain) sequence. At one of its ends the junction is not consistent with the germline gene, which may arise from a read error. This record comes from a study of cytomegalovirus exposure and HLA in healthy donors. From germline, CDR1 is MNHNS and CDR2 SASEGT. This CDR3 spans 11 amino acids. Amplification used 60 Vbeta primers and 13 Jbeta primers. Generated by immunoSEQ multiplex PCR, the TCRdb table keeps only in-frame clones and is missing some. The sample yields some 130,000 clones, about 80% seen once. The sample comprised PBMCs. This sequence was found in a human donor in good health. The chain carries TRBV6-1 and TRBJ1-1; D is perhaps TRBD1 (5 bases). The CDR3 DNA follows: TGTGCCAGCAGTTTGGACACTCTAAACTTTTTT. It is translated as CASSLDTLNFF.